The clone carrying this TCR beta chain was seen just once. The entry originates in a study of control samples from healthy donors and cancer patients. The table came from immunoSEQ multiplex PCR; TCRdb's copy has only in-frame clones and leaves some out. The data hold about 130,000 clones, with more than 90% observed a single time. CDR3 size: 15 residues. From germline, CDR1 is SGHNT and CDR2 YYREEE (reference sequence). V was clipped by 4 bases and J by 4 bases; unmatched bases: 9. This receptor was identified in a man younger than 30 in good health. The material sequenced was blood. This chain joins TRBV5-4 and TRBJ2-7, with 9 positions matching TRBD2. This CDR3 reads CASSTGTSLEYEQYF. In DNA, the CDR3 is TGTGCCAGCAGCACCGGGACTAGCCTTGAATACGAGCAGTACTTC.